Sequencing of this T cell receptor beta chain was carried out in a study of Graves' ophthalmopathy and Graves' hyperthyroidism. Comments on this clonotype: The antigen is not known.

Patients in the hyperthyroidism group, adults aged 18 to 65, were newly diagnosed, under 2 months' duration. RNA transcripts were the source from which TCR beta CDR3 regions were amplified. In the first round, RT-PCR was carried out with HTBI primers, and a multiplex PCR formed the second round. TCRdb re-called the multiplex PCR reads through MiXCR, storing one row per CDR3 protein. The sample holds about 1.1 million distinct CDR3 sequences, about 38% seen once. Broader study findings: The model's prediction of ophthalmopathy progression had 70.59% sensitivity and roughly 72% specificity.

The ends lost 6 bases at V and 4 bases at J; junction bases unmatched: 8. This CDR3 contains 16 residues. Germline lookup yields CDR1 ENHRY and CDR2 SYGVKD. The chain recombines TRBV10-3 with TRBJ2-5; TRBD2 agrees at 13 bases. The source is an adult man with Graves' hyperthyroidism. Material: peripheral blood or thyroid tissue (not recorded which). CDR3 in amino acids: CAIRDTSGGARETQYF. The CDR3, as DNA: TGTGCCATCAGAGACACTAGCGGGGGGGCCCGAGAGACCCAGTACTTC.